Included here is one T cell receptor beta chain sequence, with context. The junction and the germline gene differ at one end; a read error may be behind it. This CDR3 region has 16 residues. Germline-derived CDR1 and CDR2 are MNHNS and SASEGT. Each CDR3 protein gets one entry after TCRdb re-called the 5' RACE reads with MiXCR. Here the sample spans hundreds of thousands of distinct CDR3 sequences, 8.6% being singletons. This sample stems from a study of identical twins. This sample was shared with a second study, whose subject was yellow fever vaccine responses in identical twins.

The chain employs TRBV6-1 and TRBJ1-6, with D unclear. This TCR derives from a woman younger than 30 in good health. The sequenced material came from PBMCs. CDR3 amino acids: CAGSESRWENNSPLHF. CDR3 DNA: TGTGCCGGCAGTGAAAGTCGATGGGAAAATAATTCACCCCTCCACTTT.